This T cell receptor (beta chain) was sequenced during a study of low-dose radiotherapy and immunotherapy resistance in tumors. Study-level information: 1 Gy per fraction was delivered to Cohort 2 every two weeks, for 13 Gy total over 26 weeks.

TRAV- and TRBV-specific primers primed first-strand cDNA, covering alpha and beta chains. TCRs underwent 15 to 20 PCR cycles of amplification with a constant-region primer and V-primer adapter. mRNA, once isolated, was amplified by in vitro transcription. One entry per CDR3 protein, called by TCRdb with MiXCR from the reads. This table has some 46,000 distinct CDR3 sequences, less than 30% appearing once. Time point given: after trial treatment. The treatment is: LDRT plus nivolumab, ipilimumab, low-dose cyclophosphamide and aspirin (RACIN trial). Solid tumors that lacked tumor-infiltrating lymphocytes and were advanced were present in eligible patients. This CDR3 comprises 17 residues. Germline CDR1 reads SGHVS; CDR2 reads FNYEAQ. Trimming shortened V by 1 base and J by 0 bases, and 16 bases separated the two germline ends. There are many counts of this clonotype.

The sequencing used PBMCs, collected after low-dose radiotherapy plus immunotherapy. The sequence derives from a male donor with prostate cancer. V and J are TRBV7-6 and TRBJ2-7, with TRBD2 as a possible D gene (6 bases). In DNA form, the CDR3 reads TGTGCCAGCAGCTTAGGCCCGGGGACTCTAAGCTCCTACGAGCAGTACTTC. Translating it yields CASSLGPGTLSSYEQYF.